Presented here are 7 T cell receptor beta chains from one specimen sequenced in a study of blood T cells in healthy people across ages. With a J-beta primer mix and a sample-barcoded 5' primer, a second PCR ran about 7 to 11 cycles. Via MiXCR, TCRdb re-called the 5' RACE reads, giving one row per CDR3 protein. The repertoire has about 620,000 distinct CDR3 sequences, over 40% of them found once; the top ten carry roughly 12%. The sample comprised blood. These receptors all stem from a woman of 80 years or more in good health.

J is TRBJ1-4 and V is TRBV20-1, with D possibly being TRBD1 (5 bases). Trimming stripped 6 bases from V and 5 bases from J, with 19 bases between. Per the germline V gene, CDR1 is DFQATT and CDR2 is SNEGSKA (reference sequence). CDR3 length: 15 amino acids. CDR3 sequence: CSAGPRTPKNEKLFF. The CDR3 nucleotides are TGCAGTGCGGGACCTCGTACGCCTAAAAATGAAAAACTGTTTTTT.

The table lists this clonotype with many counts. The CDR3 coding sequence is TGTGCCAGCAGAAGGGGGAACCCCTCTACAGATACGCAGTATTTT. Encoded protein: CASRRGNPSTDTQYF. V usage is TRBV6-2 or TRBV6-3 and J usage is TRBJ2-3; possible D gene TRBD1, 6 bases. Per the germline V gene, CDR1 is MNHEY and CDR2 is SVGEGT. This CDR3 region has 15 residues. V lost 6 bases to trimming and J lost 3 bases, with 16 bases between them.

Details on this clonotype: This sequence may be a read error, since a much larger clone differs from it by one base. This chain joins TRBV4-1 and TRBJ2-1, with D maybe TRBD1 (5 bases). This CDR3 is built from 15 residues. Germline values: CDR1 MGHRA, CDR2 YSYEKL. This chain's CDR3 is CVSSLPQVTYNEQFF. Here the CDR3 DNA reads TGCGTCAGCAGCTTACCACAGGTAACCTACAATGAGCAGTTCTTC.

As concerns this clonotype: This may come from a read error, since a much larger clone is one base off. The gene calls are TRBV14 and TRBJ1-5, with TRBD1 as a possible D gene (5 bases). The V gene's germline CDR1 is SGHDN and CDR2 FVKESK. Trimming stripped 2 bases from V and 5 bases from J, with 7 bases between. The CDR3 is 13 amino acids. The CDR3 spells CASSQTGDQPQHF. CDR3 nucleotide sequence: TGTGCCAGCAGCCAAACGGGGGATCAGCCCCAGCATTTT. Full variable domain (remainder filled in from reference TRBV14 and TRBJ1-5): EAGVTQFPSHSVIEKGQTVTLRCDPISGHDNLYWYRRVMGKEIKFLLHFVKESKQDESGMPNNRFLAERTGGTYSTLKVQPAELEDSGVYFCASSQTGDQPQHFGDGTRLSIL.

The V and J genes are TRBV20-1 and TRBJ2-1, with D unresolved. The CDR3 contains 15 residues. CDR1 and CDR2 (germline): DFQATT, SNEGSKA (reference sequence). The V gene lost 1 base and the J gene lost 1 base, with 11 bases spanning the gap. This CDR3 is CSARALSSSYNEQFF. The DNA for the CDR3 is TGCAGTGCTAGAGCCCTCAGTTCTTCCTACAATGAGCAGTTCTTC.

The genes are TRBV28 and TRBJ2-7; TRBD1 agrees at 7 bases. After removal of 8 bases from V and 4 bases from J, the junction contained 11 bases not matched to a gene. Germline CDR1 MDHEN, CDR2 SYDVKM. The CDR3 extends over 14 amino acids. The CDR3 is CASQYGTVKYEQYF. CDR3 in DNA: TGTGCCAGCCAATACGGGACAGTGAAGTACGAGCAGTACTTC.

The chain combines TRBV20-1 with TRBJ2-3, with TRBD2 matching 9 bases. V was pared by 4 bases and J by 5 bases, with 10 bases of the junction left unmatched. Germline loops: CDR1 DFQATT, CDR2 SNEGSKA (reference sequence). CDR3 length equals 15 residues. CDR3 residues: CSAITRLAVGDTQYF. For the CDR3, the DNA is TGCAGTGCTATCACTCGACTAGCGGTGGGAGATACGCAGTATTTT.